This T cell receptor (beta chain) is drawn from a study of T cells in Graves' hyperthyroidism and ophthalmopathy. Study-level results: Using 13 V-J features, a model discriminated ophthalmopathy from stable hyperthyroidism. Most thyroid clonotypes expanded above 0.001 were also detected in blood.

This clonotype has a count of ten or more. What it binds is unknown. The study left out patients who had uncontrolled infection, other autoimmune disease, pregnancy or lactation. Diagnoses used clinical symptoms, serum thyroxine and TRAb, thyroid ultrasound and orbital computed tomography. RNA transcripts were the template for amplifying TCR beta CDR3 regions. HTBI primers were used for first-round RT-PCR of the TCR CDR3. TCRdb reanalysed the multiplex PCR reads using MiXCR and keeps one entry per CDR3 protein. Of nearly 600,000 distinct CDR3 sequences listed, 11% to 15% are singletons. This CDR3 region has 15 residues. Germline CDR1 reads MNHNS; CDR2 reads SASEGT. Trimming cost V 1 base and J 2 bases; bases outside gene matches: 3.

The V and J genes are TRBV6-1 and TRBJ2-3; 7 nucleotides agree with TRBD1. Material for sequencing was blood. The TCR sequence derives from a woman younger than 30 with Graves' ophthalmopathy. CDR3 DNA sequence: TGTGCCAGCAGTGAAGGGGACAGCCACACAGATACGCAGTATTTT. The encoded protein is CASSEGDSHTDTQYF.